This paragraph reports one T cell receptor beta chain. The antigen is unknown. The data derive from a study of T cell responses to AZD1222 COVID-19 vaccine. Measured with immunoSEQ multiplex PCR; TCRdb has only the in-frame clones, and not every one. Of about 110,000 clones in the sample, around 90% were seen once. Study conclusions and caveats: Reports indicate that nearly half of spike-specific TCRs are directed at unmutated variant regions.

Germline V lookup: CDR1 SEHNR, CDR2 FQNEAQ (reference sequence). CDR3 size: 17 residues. Trimming cost V 3 bases and J 5 bases; bases outside gene matches: 6. This TCR came from an adult in good health. The chain is built from TRBV7-9 and TRBJ2-5, with 16 bases matching TRBD2. The sample in question was peripheral blood, obtained on day 0 of AZD1222 vaccination. The CDR3 sequence: CASSLGLAGGLEETQYF. The CDR3 DNA follows: TGTGCCAGCAGCTTGGGACTAGCGGGAGGGCTGGAGGAGACCCAGTACTTC.